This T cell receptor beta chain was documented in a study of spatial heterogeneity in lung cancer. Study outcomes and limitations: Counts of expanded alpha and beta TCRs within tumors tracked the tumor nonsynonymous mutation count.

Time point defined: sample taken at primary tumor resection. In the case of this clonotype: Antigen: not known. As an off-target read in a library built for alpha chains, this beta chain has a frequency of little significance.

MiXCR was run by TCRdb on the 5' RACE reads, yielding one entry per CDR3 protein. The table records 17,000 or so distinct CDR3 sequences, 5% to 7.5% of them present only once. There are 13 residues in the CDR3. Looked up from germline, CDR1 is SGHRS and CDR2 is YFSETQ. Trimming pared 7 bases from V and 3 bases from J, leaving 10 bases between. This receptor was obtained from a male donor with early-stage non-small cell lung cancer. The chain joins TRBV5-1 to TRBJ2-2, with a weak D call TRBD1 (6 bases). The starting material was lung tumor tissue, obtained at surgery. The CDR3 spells CASGDTYTGELFF. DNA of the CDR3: TGCGCCAGCGGGGACACCTACACCGGGGAGCTGTTTTTT.